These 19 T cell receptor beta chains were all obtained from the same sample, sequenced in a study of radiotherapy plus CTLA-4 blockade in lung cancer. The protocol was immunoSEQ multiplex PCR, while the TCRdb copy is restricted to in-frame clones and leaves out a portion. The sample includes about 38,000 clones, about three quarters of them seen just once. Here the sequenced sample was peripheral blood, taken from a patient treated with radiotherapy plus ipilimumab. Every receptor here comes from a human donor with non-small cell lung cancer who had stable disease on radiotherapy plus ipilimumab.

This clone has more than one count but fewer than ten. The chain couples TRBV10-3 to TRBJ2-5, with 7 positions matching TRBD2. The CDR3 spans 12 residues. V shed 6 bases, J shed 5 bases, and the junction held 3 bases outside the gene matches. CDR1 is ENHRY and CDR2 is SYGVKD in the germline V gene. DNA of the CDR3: TGTGCCATCAGGGGGGGAGGGGAGACCCAGTACTTC. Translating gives CAIRGGGETQYF.

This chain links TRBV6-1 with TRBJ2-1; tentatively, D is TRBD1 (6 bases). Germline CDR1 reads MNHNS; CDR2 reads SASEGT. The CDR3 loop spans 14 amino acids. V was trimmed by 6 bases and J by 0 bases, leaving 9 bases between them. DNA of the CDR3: TGTGCCAGCAGGAAGACAGGCTCCTACAATGAGCAGTTCTTC. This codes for CASRKTGSYNEQFF.

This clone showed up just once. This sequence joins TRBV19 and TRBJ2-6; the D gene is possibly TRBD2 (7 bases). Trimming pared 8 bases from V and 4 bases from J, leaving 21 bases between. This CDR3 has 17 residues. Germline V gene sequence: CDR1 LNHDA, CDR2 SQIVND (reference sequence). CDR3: CASGRGVTGRGANVLTF. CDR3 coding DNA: TGTGCCAGTGGGAGGGGCGTTACAGGGCGGGGGGCCAACGTCCTGACTTTC.

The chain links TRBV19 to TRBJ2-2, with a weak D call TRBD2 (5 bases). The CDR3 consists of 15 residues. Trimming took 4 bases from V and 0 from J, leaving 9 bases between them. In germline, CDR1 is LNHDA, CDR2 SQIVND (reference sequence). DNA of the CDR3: TGTGCCAGTAGTAGACCGGGGACGAACACCGGGGAGCTGTTTTTT. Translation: CASSRPGTNTGELFF.

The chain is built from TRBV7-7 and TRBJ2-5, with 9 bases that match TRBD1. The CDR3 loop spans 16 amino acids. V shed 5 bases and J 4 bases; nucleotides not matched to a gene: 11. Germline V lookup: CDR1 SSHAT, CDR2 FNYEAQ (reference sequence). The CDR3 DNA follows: TGTGCCAGCAGCCCCCGCACAGGGGGCCAAGTAGAGACCCAGTACTTC. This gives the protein CASSPRTGGQVETQYF.

The CDR3 sequence is CASSPAAGYNYGYTF. The CDR3 DNA follows: TGTGCCAGCAGTCCAGCGGCCGGATACAACTATGGCTACACCTTC. The chain carries TRBV6-6 and TRBJ1-2; D remains unclear. V was cut by 5 bases and J by 2 bases, with 15 bases left in between. This CDR3 has 15 amino acids. CDR1 and CDR2 from the germline V gene are MNHNY and SVGAGI (reference sequence).

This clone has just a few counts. CDR3 residues: CAISESQGKLGYEQYV. CDR3 in DNA: TGTGCCATCAGTGAGTCCCAGGGGAAGCTTGGCTACGAGCAGTACGTC. The rearrangement joins TRBV10-3 to TRBJ2-7; D is possibly TRBD1 (6 bases). This CDR3 spans 16 amino acids. Between the trimmed V and J ends, which lost 0 bases and 3 bases, there was a span of 15 bases. The germline V gene encodes CDR1 ENHRY and CDR2 SYGVKD.

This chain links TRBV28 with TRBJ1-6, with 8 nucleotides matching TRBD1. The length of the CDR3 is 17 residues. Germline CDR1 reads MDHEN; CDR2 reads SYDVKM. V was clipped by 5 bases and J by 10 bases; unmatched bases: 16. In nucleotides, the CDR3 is TGTGCCAGCAGTCTCCCAGGGACAGGAAGCGCTAACTCACCCCTCCACTTT. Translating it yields CASSLPGTGSANSPLHF.

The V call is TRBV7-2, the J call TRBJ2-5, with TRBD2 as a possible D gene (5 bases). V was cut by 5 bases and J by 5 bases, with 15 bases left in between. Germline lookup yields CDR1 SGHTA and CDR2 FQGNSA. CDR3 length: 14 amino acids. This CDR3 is CASSPTGRRETQYF. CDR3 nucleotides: TGTGCCAGCAGCCCCACGGGAAGACGGGAGACCCAGTACTTC. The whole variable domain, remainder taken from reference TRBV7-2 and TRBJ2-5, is GAGVSQSPSNKVTEKGKDVELRCDPISGHTALYWYRQSLGQGLEFLIYFQGNSAPDKSGLPSDRFSAERTGGSVSTLTIQRTQQEDSAVYLCASSPTGRRETQYFGPGTRLLVL.

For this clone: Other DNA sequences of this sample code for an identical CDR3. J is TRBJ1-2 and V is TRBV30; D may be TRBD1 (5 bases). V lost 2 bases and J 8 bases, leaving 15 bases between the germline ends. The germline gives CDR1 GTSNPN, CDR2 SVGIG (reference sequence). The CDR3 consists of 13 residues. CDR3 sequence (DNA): TGTGCCTGGAGTAGACGGGGCGGGGGGGGCTACACCTTC. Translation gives CAWSRRGGGGYTF. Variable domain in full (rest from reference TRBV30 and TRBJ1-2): SQTIHQWPATLVQPVGSPLSLECTVEGTSNPNLYWYRQAAGRGLQLLFYSVGIGQISSEVPQNLSASRPQDRQFILSSKKLLLSDSGFYLCAWSRRGGGGYTFGSGTRLTVV.

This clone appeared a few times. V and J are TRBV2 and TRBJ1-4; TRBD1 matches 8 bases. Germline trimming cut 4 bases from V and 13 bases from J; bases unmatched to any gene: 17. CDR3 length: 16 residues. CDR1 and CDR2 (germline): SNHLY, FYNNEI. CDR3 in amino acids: CASSVSARQGHGGLFF. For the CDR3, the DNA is TGTGCCAGCAGTGTTTCGGCGAGACAGGGGCACGGGGGACTGTTTTTT.

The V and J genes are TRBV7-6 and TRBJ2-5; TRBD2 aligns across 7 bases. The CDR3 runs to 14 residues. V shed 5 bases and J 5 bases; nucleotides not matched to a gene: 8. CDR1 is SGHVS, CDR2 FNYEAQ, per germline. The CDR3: CASSQQTSSETQYF. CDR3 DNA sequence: TGTGCCAGCAGCCAACAGACTAGCTCTGAGACCCAGTACTTC.

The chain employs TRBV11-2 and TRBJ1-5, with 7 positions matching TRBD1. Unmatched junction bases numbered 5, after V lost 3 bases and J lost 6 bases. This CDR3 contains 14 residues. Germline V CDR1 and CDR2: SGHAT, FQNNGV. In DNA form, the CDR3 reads TGTGCCAGCAGCTTTACAGGGGTTGGTCAGCCCCAGCATTTT. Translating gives CASSFTGVGQPQHF.

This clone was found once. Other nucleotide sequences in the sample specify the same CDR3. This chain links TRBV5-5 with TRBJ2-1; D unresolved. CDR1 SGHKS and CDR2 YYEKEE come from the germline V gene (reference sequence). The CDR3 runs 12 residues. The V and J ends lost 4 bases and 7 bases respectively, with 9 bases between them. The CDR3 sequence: CASSPPLNEQFF. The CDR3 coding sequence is TGTGCCAGCAGCCCCCCACTTAATGAGCAGTTCTTC.

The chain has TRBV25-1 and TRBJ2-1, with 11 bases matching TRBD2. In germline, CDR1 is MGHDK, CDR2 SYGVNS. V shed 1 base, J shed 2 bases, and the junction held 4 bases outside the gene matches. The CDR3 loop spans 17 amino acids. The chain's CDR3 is CASSEFGSGGAYNEQFF. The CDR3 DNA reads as TGTGCCAGCAGTGAATTCGGTAGCGGGGGGGCCTACAATGAGCAGTTCTTC.

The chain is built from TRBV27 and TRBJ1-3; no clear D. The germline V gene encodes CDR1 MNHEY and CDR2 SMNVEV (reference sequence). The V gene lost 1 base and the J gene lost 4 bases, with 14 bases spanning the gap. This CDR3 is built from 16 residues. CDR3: CASSLWAPDLGNTIYF. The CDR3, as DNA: TGTGCCAGCAGTTTATGGGCCCCGGACCTGGGAAACACCATATATTTT.

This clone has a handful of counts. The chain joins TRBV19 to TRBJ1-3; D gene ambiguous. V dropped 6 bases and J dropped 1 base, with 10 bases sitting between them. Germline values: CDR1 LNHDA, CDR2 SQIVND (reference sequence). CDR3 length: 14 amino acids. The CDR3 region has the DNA TGTGCCAGTAGCCCTCATCGGTCTGGAAACACCATATATTTT. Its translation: CASSPHRSGNTIYF.

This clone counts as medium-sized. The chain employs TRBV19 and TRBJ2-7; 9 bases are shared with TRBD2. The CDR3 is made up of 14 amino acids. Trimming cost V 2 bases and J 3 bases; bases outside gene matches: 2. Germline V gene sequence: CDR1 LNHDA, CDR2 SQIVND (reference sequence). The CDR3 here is CASSILAGNYEQYF. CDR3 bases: TGTGCCAGTAGTATACTAGCGGGGAACTACGAGCAGTACTTC. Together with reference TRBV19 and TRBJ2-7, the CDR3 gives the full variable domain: DGGITQSPKYLFRKEGQNVTLSCEQNLNHDAMYWYRQDPGQGLRLIYYSQIVNDFQKGDIAEGYSVSREKKESFPLTVTSAQKNPTAFYLCASSILAGNYEQYFGPGTRLTVT.

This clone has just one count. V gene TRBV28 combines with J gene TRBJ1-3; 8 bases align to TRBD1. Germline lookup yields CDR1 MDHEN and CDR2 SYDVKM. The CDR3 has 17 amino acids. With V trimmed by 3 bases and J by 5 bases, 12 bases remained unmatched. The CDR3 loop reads CASSFMRDRGKRNTIYF. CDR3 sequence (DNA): TGTGCCAGCAGTTTTATGCGCGACAGGGGAAAGAGAAACACCATATATTTT.